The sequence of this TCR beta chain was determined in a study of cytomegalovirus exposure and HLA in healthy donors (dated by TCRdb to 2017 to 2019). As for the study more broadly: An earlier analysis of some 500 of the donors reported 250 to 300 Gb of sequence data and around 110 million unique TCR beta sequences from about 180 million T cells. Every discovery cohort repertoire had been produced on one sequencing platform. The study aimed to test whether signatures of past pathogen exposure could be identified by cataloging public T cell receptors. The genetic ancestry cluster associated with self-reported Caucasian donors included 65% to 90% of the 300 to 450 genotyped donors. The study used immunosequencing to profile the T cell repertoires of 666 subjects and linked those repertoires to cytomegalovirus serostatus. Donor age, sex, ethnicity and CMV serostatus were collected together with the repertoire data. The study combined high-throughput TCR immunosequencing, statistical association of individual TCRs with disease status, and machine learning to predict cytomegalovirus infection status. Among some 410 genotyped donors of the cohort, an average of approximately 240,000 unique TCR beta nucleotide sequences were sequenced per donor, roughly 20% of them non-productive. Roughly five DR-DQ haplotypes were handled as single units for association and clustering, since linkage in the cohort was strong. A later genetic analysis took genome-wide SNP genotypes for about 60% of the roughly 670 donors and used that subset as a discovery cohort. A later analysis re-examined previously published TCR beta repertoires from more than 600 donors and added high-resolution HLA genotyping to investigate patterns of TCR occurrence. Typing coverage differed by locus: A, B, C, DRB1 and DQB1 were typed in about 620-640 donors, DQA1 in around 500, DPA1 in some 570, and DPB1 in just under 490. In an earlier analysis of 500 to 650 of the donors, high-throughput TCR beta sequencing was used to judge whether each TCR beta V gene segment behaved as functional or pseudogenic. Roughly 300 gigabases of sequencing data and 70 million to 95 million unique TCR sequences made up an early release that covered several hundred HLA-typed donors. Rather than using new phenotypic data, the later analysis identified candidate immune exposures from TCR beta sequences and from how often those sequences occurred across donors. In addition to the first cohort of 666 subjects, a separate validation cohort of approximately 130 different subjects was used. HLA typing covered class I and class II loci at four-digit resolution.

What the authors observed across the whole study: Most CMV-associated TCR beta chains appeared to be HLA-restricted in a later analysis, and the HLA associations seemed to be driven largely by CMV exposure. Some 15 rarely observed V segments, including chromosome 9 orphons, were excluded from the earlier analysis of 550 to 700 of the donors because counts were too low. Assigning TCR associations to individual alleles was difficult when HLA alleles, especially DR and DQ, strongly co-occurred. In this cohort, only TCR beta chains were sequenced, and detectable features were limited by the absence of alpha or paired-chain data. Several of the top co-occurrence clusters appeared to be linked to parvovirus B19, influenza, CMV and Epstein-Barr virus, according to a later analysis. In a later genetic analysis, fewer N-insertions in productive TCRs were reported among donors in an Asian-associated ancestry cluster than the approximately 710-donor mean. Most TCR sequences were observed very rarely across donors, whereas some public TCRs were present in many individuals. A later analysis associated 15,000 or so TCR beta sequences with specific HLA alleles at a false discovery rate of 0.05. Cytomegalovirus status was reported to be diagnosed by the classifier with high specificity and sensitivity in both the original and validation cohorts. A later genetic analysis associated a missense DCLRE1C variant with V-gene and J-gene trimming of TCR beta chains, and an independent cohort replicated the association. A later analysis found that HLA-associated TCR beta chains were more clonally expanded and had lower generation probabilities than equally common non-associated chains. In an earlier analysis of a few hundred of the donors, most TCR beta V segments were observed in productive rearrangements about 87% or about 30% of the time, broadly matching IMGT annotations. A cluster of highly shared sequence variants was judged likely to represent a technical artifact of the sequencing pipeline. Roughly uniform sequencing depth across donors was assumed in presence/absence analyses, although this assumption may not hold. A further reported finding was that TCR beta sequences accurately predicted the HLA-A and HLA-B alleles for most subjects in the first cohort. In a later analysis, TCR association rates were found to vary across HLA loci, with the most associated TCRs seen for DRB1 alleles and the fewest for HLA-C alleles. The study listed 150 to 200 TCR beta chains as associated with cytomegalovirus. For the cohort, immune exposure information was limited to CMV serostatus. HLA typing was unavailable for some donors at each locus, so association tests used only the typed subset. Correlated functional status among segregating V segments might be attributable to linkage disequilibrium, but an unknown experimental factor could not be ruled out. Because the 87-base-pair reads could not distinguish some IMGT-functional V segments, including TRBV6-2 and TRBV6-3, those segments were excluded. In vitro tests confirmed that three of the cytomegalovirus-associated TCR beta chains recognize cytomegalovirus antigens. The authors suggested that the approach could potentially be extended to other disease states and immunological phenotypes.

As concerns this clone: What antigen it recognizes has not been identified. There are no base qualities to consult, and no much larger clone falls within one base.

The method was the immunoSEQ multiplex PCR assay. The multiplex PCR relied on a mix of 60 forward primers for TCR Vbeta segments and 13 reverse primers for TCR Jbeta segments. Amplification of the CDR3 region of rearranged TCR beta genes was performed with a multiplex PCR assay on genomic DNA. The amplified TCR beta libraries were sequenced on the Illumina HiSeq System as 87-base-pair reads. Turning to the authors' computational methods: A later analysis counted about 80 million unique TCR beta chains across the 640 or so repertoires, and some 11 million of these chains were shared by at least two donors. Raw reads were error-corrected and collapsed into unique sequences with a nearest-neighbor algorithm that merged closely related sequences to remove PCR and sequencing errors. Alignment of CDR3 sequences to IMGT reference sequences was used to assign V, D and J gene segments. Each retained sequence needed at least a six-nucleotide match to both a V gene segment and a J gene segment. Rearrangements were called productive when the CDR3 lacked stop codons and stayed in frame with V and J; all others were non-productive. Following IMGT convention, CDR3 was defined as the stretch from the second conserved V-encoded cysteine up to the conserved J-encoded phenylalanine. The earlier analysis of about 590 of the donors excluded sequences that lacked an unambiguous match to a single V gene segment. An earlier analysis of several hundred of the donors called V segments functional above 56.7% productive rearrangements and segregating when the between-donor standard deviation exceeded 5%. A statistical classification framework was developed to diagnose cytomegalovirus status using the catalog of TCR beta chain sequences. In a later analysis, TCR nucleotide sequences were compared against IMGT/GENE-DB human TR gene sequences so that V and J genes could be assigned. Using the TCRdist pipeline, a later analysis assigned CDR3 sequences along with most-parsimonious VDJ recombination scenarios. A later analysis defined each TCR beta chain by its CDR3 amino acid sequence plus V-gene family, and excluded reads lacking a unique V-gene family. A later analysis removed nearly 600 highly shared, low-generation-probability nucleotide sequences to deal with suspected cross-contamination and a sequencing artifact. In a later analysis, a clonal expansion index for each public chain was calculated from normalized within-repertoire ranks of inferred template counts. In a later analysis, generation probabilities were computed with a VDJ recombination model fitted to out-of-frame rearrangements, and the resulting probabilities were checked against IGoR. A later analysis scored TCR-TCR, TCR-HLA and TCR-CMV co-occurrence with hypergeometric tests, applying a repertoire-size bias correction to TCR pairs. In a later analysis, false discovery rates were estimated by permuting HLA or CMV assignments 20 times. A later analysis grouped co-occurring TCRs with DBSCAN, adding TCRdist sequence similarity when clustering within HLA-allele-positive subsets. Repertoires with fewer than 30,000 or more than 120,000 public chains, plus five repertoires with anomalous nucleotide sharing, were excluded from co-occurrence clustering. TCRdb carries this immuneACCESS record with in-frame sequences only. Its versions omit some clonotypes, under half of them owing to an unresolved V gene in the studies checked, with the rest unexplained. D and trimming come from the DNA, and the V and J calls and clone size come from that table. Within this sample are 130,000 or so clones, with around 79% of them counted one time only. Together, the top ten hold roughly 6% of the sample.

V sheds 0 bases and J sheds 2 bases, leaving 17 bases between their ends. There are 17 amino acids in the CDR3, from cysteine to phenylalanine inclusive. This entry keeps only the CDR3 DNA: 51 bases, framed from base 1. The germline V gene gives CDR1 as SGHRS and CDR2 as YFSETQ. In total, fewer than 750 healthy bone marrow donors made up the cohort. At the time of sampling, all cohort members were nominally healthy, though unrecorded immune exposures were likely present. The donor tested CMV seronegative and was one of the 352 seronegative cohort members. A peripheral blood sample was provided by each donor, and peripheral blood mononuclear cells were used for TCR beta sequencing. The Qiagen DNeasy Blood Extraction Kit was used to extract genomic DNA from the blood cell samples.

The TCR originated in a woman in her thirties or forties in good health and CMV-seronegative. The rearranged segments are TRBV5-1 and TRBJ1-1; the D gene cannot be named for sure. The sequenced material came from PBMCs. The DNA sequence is TGCGCCAGCAGCTTGGTAGGAATCCGGGGAGACAACACTGAAGCTTTCTTT. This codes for CASSLVGIRGDNTEAFF.